The 16 T cell receptor beta chains given below trace back to one sample, sequenced in a study of CD8+ T cells in alopecia areata. cDNA reverse transcribed from extracted RNA served as the sequencing template. Here immunoSEQ multiplex PCR was the method, and the copy in TCRdb shows in-frame clones only, minus some. The table has 150,000 to 160,000 clones, 45% to 55% seen once. This sample comprised CD8+ T cells sorted from blood, obtained at week 0. These receptors were obtained from a human donor with alopecia areata.

This rearrangement joins TRBV29-1 to TRBJ1-2; a possible D gene is TRBD1 (6 bases). The CDR3 has 12 amino acids. Trimming left V 0 bases short and J 6 bases short, with 8 bases between. In germline, CDR1 is SQVTM, CDR2 ANQGSEA. CDR3 bases: TGCAGCGTTGAAGATAACAGGGATGGCTACACCTTC. Its protein product is CSVEDNRDGYTF.

This clone was seen only once. The chain joins TRBV30 to TRBJ1-5; D is unclear. The V gene's germline CDR1 is GTSNPN and CDR2 SVGIG (reference sequence). The CDR3 consists of 15 residues. V was cut by 3 bases and J by 1 base, with 13 bases left in between. CDR3 bases: TGTGCCTGGAGCGGGTCCAGTGGAAGCAATCAGCCCCAGCATTTT. Residues: CAWSGSSGSNQPQHF.

The V and J genes are TRBV30 and TRBJ2-1; 10 nucleotides agree with TRBD1. The CDR3 has 15 residues. J lost 6 bases, V lost 0 bases, and 5 bases had no gene match. Germline CDR1 is GTSNPN and CDR2 is SVGIG (reference sequence). The chain's CDR3 is CAWSVDWDRGNEQFF. CDR3 sequence (DNA): TGTGCCTGGAGTGTCGACTGGGACAGGGGCAATGAGCAGTTCTTC.

V is TRBV7-2 and J is TRBJ1-6, with a weak D call TRBD1 (6 bases). The CDR3 is 15 amino acids. CDR1 is SGHTA and CDR2 is FQGNSA in the germline V gene. V dropped 3 bases and J dropped 8 bases, with 14 bases sitting between them. The CDR3 DNA is TGTGCCAGCAGCTTTAGGCAGGGACACGATTCACCCCTCCACTTT. Translating it yields CASSFRQGHDSPLHF.

This clone has a single count. The rearrangement joins TRBV2 to TRBJ2-6; D gene uncertain. The CDR3 extends over 15 amino acids. Germline V lookup: CDR1 SNHLY, CDR2 FYNNEI. V lost 1 base to trimming and J lost 2 bases, with 6 bases between them. For the CDR3, the DNA is TGTGCCAGCAGTGAAGGAAGGACTGGGGCCAACGTCCTGACTTTC. This codes for CASSEGRTGANVLTF.

This chain links TRBV4-3 with TRBJ2-4; weak D call: TRBD1 (5 bases). The V gene's germline CDR1 is LGHNA and CDR2 YSLEER. V lost 0 bases and J 3 bases, leaving 9 bases between the germline ends. The CDR3 length is 15 residues. DNA of the CDR3: TGCGCCAGCAGCCAAGACAGGGTGGGCAAAAACATTCAGTACTTC. Its protein product is CASSQDRVGKNIQYF.

A few counts support this clone. The chain has TRBV29-1 and TRBJ1-1; 9 bases match TRBD1. J gave up 4 bases and V 7 bases, and 1 base lay outside the gene matches. Germline V gene sequence: CDR1 SQVTM, CDR2 ANQGSEA. The CDR3 totals 11 residues. The CDR3 DNA reads as TGCAGCGCGACAGGGGGCACTGAAGCTTTCTTT. This encodes CSATGGTEAFF.

This clone came up a few times. CDR3 loop: CASSLVVTGGEQFF. As DNA, the CDR3 is TGTGCCAGCAGCTTAGTTGTCACAGGAGGTGAGCAGTTCTTC. The rearrangement joins TRBV11-2 to TRBJ2-1; D possibly uses TRBD1 or TRBD2 (5 bases each). Germline CDR1 is SGHAT and CDR2 is FQNNGV. V shed 1 base and J shed 9 bases, with 13 bases lying between them. The CDR3 runs to 14 residues.

This sequence joins TRBV30 and TRBJ1-6, with TRBD1 matching over 9 bases. The CDR3 consists of 16 residues. The germline CDR1 and CDR2 sequences are GTSNPN and SVGIG (reference sequence). CDR3 region: CVAGLQGAIGNSPLHF. Written as DNA, the CDR3 is TGTGTCGCGGGACTACAGGGGGCGATCGGCAATTCACCCCTCCACTTT. Supplemented by reference TRBV30 and TRBJ1-6, the full variable domain reads SQTIHQWPATLVQPVGSPLSLECTVEGTSNPNLYWYRQAAGRGLQLLFYSVGIGQISSEVPQNLSASRPQDRQFILSSKKLLLSDSGFYLCVAGLQGAIGNSPLHFGNGTRLTVT.

The chain joins TRBV7-8 to TRBJ2-3; D is perhaps TRBD1 or TRBD2 (6 bases each). Germline assignment: CDR1 SGHVS and CDR2 FQNEAQ. This CDR3 contains 13 residues. V was shortened by 5 bases and J by 6 bases, with 12 bases between the two germline ends. The CDR3 nucleotides read TGTGCCAGCAGCCGAGAGGGGGGCGATACGCAGTATTTT. Translation gives CASSREGGDTQYF.

The V gene is TRBV7-9, the J gene TRBJ1-6; a weak D match, TRBD1 (6 bases). V was cut by 3 bases and J by 7 bases, with 10 bases left in between. This CDR3 region has 14 residues. Germline-derived CDR1 and CDR2 are SEHNR and FQNEAQ (reference sequence). DNA for the CDR3: TGTGCCAGCAGCTTGACAGGAAACAATTCACCCCTCCACTTT. It encodes CASSLTGNNSPLHF.

V and J are TRBV29-1 and TRBJ1-1, with D possibly TRBD1 on 5 matching bases. This CDR3 is 13 amino acids long. V lost 6 bases, J lost 3 bases, and 14 bases lay in between. From germline, CDR1 is SQVTM and CDR2 ANQGSEA. The CDR3 nucleotides read TGCAGCGTGAACGACAGAGGGCACACTGAAGCTTTCTTT. Translation gives CSVNDRGHTEAFF. Using reference TRBV29-1 and TRBJ1-1 for the parts outside the CDR3, the full variable domain is SAVISQKPSRDICQRGTSLTIQCQVDSQVTMMFWYRQQPGQSLTLIATANQGSEATYESGFVIDKFPISRPNLTFSTLTVSNMSPEDSSIYLCSVNDRGHTEAFFGQGTRLTVV.

There are a few counts of this clone. This sequence joins TRBV4-3 and TRBJ1-1, with D perhaps matching TRBD1 (6 bases). CDR1 is LGHNA and CDR2 is YSLEER in the germline V gene. V gave up 0 bases and J gave up 5 bases, with 13 bases separating them. This CDR3 contains 15 residues. The CDR3 loop reads CASSQDSDSTTEAFF. For the CDR3, the DNA is TGCGCCAGCAGCCAAGATTCGGACAGCACTACTGAAGCTTTCTTT.

This clone was counted between two and nine times. The J gene is TRBJ2-2, the V gene TRBV13; D uncertain. The CDR3 is 13 residues long. Germline V gene lookup returns CDR1 PRHDT and CDR2 FYEKMQ (reference sequence). The germline V and J ends were trimmed by 5 bases and 4 bases, with 8 bases remaining between them. The CDR3 region is CASSPPLTGELFF. The CDR3 DNA reads TGTGCCAGCAGCCCCCCCCTCACCGGGGAGCTGTTTTTT. The full variable domain, its missing parts supplied by reference TRBV13 and TRBJ2-2, is AAGVIQSPRHLIKEKRETATLKCYPIPRHDTVYWYQQGPGQDPQFLISFYEKMQSDKGSIPDRFSAQQFSDYHSELNMSSLELGDSALYFCASSPPLTGELFFGEGSRLTVL.

This clone appeared a few times. This rearrangement joins TRBV13 to TRBJ1-6; weak D call: TRBD1 (5 bases). This CDR3 is built from 13 residues. V dropped 5 bases and J dropped 10 bases, with 12 bases sitting between them. Germline V gene sequence: CDR1 PRHDT, CDR2 FYEKMQ (reference sequence). DNA of the CDR3: TGTGCCAGCAGCGCTCAGGGTCGGTCACCCCTCCACTTT. It specifies CASSAQGRSPLHF.

This clone was seen only a few times. The chain couples TRBV4-3 to TRBJ2-7; D ambiguous. The V gene lost 1 base and the J gene lost 4 bases, with 14 bases spanning the gap. From germline, CDR1 is LGHNA and CDR2 YSLEER. This CDR3 region has 15 residues. The CDR3 spells CASSQAHQATYEQYF. The CDR3 DNA reads as TGCGCCAGCAGCCAAGCCCATCAGGCCACTTACGAGCAGTACTTC.